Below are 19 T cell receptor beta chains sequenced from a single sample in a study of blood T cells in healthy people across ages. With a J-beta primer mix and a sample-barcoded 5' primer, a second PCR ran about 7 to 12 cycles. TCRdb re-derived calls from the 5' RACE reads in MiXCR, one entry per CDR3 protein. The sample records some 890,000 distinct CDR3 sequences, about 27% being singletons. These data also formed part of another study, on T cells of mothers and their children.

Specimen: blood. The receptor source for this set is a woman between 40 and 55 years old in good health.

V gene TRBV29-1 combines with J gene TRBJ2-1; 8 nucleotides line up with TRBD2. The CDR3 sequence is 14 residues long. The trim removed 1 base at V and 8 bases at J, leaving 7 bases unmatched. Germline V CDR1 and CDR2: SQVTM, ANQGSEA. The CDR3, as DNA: TGCAGCGTTGAAGGGCGGGGGGACCTCGATGAGCAGTTCTTC. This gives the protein CSVEGRGDLDEQFF.

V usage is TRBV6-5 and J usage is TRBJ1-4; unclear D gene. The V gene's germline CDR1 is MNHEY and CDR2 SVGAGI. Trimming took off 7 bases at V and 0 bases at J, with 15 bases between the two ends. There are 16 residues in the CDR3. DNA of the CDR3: TGTGCCAGCAAACTCTATTTAGGGTCAACTAATGAAAAACTGTTTTTT. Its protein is CASKLYLGSTNEKLFF.

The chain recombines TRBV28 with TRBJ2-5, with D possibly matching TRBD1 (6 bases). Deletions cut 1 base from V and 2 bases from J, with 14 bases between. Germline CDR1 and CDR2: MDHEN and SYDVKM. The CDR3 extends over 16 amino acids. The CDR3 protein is CASSLSGAGAQETQYF. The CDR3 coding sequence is TGTGCCAGCAGTTTATCTGGGGCAGGGGCGCAAGAGACCCAGTACTTC.

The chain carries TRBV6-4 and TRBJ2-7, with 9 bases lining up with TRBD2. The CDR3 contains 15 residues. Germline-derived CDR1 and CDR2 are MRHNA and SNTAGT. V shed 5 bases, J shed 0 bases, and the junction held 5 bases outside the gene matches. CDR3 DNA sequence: TGTGCCAGCAGTCTAACTAGCGGGCCCTCCTACGAGCAGTACTTC. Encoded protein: CASSLTSGPSYEQYF.

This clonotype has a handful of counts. In DNA, the CDR3 is TGCGCCAGCAGCGGGACGTTCAATGAGCAGTTCTTC. This codes for CASSGTFNEQFF. The chain employs TRBV5-1 and TRBJ2-1; D tentatively reads TRBD1 or TRBD2 (5 bases each). CDR1 SGHRS and CDR2 YFSETQ come from the germline V gene. Trimming took 4 bases from V and 6 from J, leaving 8 bases between them. The CDR3 contains 12 residues.

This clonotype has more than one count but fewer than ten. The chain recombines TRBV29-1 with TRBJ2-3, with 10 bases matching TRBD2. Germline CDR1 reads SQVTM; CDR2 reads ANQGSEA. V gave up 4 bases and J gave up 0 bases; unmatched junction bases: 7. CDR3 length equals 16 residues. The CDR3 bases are TGCAGCGTTGTTGAGCTAGCGGGGGTGAGCACAGATACGCAGTATTTT. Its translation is CSVVELAGVSTDTQYF.

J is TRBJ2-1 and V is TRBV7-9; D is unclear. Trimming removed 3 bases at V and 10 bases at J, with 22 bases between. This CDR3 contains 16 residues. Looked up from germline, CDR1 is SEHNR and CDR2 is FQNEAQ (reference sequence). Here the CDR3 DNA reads TGTGCCAGCAGCTTTGGTGGGCCCCGGTTCCCCGGGGAGCAGTTCTTC. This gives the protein CASSFGGPRFPGEQFF. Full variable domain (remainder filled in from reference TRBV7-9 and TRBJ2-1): DTGVSQNPRHKITKRGQNVTFRCDPISEHNRLYWYRQTLGQGPEFLTYFQNEAQLEKSRLLSDRFSAERPKGSFSTLEIQRTEQGDSAMYLCASSFGGPRFPGEQFFGPGTRLTVL.

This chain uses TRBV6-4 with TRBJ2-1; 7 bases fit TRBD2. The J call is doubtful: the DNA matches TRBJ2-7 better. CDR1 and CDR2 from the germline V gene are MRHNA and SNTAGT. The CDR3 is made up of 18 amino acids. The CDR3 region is CASSECLGSGLVCYEQYF. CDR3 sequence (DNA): TGTGCCAGCAGTGAGTGTCTGGGCTCCGGACTAGTGTGTTACGAGCAGTACTTC.

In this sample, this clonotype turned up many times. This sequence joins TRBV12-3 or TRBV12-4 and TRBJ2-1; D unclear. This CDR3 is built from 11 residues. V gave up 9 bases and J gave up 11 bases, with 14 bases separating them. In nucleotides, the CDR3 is TGTGCCAGTCTCTCCGGCGATCAGCAGTTCTTC. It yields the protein CASLSGDQQFF.

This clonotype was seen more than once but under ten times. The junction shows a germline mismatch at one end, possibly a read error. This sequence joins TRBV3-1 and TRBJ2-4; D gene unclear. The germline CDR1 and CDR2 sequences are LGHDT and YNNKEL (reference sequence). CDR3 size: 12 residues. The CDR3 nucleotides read TGTGCTAGCAGCTACCGGACCCATGAGCAGTACTTC. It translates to CASSYRTHEQYF.

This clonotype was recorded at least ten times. The CDR3 region has the DNA TGTGCCAGCAGCCCAGATAGGGCATTGGGACTCCAGTACTTC. Its protein is CASSPDRALGLQYF. The V and J genes are TRBV7-9 and TRBJ2-5; D perhaps matches TRBD2 (6 bases). Germline CDR1 SEHNR, CDR2 FQNEAQ (reference sequence). V shed 5 bases and J shed 10 bases, with 20 bases lying between them. The CDR3 extends over 14 amino acids. The complete variable domain, with remaining parts taken from reference TRBV7-9 and TRBJ2-5, reads DTGVSQNPRHKITKRGQNVTFRCDPISEHNRLYWYRQTLGQGPEFLTYFQNEAQLEKSRLLSDRFSAERPKGSFSTLEIQRTEQGDSAMYLCASSPDRALGLQYFGPGTRLLVL.

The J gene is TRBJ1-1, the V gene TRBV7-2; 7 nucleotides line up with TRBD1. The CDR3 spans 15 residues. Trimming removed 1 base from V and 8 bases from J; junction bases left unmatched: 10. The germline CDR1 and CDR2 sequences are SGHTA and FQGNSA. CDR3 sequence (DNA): TGTGCCAGCAGCTTAGAGGGTGTAGGGACAGAGGAAGCTTTCTTT. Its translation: CASSLEGVGTEEAFF.

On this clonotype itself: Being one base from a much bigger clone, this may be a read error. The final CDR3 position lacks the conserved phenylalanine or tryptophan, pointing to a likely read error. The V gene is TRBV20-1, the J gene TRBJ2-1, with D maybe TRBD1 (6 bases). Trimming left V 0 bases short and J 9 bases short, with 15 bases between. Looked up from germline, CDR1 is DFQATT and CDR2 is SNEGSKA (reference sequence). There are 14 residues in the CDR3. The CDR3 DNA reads TGCAGTGCTAGAGATCGACGGCAGGGGCCTGAGCAGTTCGTC. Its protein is CSARDRRQGPEQFV.

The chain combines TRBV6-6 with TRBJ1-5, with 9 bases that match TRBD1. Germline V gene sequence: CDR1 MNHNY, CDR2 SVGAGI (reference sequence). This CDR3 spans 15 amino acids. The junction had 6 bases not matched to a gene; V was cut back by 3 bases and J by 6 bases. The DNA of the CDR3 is TGTGCCAGCAGTTATGGACAGGGGACGAGTCAGCCCCAGCATTTT. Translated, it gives CASSYGQGTSQPQHF.

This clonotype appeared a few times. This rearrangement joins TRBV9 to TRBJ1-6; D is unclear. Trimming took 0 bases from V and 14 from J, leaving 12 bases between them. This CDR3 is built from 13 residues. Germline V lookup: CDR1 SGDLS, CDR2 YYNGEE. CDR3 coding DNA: TGTGCCAGCAGCGTAGGGGGTAAAGCGACCCTCCACTTT. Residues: CASSVGGKATLHF.

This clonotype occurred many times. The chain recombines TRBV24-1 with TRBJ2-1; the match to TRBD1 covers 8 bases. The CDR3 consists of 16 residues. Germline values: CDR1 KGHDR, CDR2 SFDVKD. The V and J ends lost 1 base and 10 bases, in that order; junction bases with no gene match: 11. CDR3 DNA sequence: TGTGCCACCAGTGATTTCCCGGGACAGGACCCGCACGAGCAGTTCTTC. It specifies CATSDFPGQDPHEQFF.

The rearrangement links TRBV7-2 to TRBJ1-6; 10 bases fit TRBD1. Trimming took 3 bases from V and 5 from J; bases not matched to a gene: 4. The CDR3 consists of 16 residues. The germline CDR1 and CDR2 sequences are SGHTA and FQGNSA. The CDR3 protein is CASSFGTGANNSPLHF. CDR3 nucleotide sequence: TGTGCCAGCAGCTTTGGGACAGGGGCCAATAATTCACCCCTCCACTTT.

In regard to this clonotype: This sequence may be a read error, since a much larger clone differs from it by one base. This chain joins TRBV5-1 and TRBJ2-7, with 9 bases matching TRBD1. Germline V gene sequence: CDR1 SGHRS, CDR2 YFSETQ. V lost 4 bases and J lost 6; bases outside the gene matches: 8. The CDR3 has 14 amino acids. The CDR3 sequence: CASSPINRGREQYF. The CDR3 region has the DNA TGCGCCAGCAGCCCTATCAACAGGGGGCGCGAGCAGTACTTC.

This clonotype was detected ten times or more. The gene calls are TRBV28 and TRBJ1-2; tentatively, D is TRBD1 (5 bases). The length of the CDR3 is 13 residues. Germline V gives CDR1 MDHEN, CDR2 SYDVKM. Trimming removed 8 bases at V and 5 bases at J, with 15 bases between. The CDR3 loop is CASHPEGIYGYTF. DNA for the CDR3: TGTGCCAGCCACCCGGAGGGGATATATGGCTACACCTTC.